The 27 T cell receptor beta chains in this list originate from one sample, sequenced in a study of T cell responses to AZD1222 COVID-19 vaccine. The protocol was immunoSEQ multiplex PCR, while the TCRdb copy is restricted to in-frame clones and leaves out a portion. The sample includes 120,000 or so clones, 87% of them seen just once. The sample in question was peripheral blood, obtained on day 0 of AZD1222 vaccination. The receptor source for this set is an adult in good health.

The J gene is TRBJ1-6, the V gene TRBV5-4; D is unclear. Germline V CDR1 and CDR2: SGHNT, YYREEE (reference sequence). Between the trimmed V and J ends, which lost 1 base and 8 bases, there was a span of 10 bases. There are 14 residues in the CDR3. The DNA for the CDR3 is TGTGCCAGCAGCTTGAGGAGGGATGATTCACCCCTCCACTTT. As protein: CASSLRRDDSPLHF.

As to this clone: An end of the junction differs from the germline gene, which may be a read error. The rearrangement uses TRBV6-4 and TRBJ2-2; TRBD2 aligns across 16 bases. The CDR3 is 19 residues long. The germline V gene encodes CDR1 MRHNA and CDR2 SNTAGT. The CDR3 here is CASSHSGTSGRAPTGELFF. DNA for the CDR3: TGTGCCAGCAGTCACTCCGGGACTAGCGGGAGGGCCCCCACCGGGGAGCTGTTTTTT.

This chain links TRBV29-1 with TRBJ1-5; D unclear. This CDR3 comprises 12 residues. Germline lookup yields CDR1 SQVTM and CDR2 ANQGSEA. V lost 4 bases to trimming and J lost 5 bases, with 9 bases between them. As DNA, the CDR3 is TGCAGCGTTGGCGGGGTAGATCAGCCCCAGCATTTT. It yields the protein CSVGGVDQPQHF.

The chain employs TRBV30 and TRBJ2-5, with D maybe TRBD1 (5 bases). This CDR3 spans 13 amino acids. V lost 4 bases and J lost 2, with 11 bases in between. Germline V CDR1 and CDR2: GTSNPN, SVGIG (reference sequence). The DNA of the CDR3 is TGTGCCTGGAATGGGGCGAGTCAAGAGACCCAGTACTTC. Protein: CAWNGASQETQYF.

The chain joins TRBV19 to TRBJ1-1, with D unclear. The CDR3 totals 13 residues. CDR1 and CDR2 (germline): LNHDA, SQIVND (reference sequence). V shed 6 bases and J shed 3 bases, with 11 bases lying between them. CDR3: CASRQRVDTEAFF. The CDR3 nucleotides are TGTGCCAGTAGGCAGCGGGTTGACACTGAAGCTTTCTTT.

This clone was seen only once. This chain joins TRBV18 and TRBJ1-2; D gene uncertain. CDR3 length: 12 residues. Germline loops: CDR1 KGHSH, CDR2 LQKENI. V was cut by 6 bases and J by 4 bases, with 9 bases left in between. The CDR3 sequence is CASSAESYGYTF. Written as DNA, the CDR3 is TGTGCCAGCTCTGCAGAATCCTATGGCTACACCTTC.

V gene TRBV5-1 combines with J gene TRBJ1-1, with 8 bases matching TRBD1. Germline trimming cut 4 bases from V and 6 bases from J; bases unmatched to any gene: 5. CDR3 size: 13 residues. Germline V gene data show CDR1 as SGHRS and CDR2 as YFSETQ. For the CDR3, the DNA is TGCGCCAGCAGCCCAGGGGGCCGGGCTGAAGCTTTCTTT. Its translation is CASSPGGRAEAFF.

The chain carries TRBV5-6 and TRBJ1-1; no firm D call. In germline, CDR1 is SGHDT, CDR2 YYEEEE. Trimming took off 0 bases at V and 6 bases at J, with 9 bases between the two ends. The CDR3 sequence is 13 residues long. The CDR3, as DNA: TGTGCCAGCAGCTTGGTGCGGGTCCCTGAAGCTTTCTTT. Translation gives CASSLVRVPEAFF.

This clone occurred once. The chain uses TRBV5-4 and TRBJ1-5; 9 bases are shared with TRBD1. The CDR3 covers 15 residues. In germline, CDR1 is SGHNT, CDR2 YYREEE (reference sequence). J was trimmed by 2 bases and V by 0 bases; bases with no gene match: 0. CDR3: CASSLGTGGNQPQHF. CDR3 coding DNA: TGTGCCAGCAGCTTGGGGACAGGGGGCAATCAGCCCCAGCATTTT. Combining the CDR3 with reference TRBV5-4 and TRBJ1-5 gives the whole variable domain ETGVTQSPTHLIKTRGQQVTLRCSSQSGHNTVSWYQQALGQGPQFIFQYYREEENGRGNFPPRFSGLQFPNYSSELNVNALELDDSALYLCASSLGTGGNQPQHFGDGTRLSIL.

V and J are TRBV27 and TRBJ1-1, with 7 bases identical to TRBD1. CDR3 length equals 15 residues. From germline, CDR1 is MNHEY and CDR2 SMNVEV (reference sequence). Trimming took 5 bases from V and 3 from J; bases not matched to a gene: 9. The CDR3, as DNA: TGTGCCAGCAGTCTGCGACAGGGTGGGGACACTGAAGCTTTCTTT. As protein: CASSLRQGGDTEAFF.

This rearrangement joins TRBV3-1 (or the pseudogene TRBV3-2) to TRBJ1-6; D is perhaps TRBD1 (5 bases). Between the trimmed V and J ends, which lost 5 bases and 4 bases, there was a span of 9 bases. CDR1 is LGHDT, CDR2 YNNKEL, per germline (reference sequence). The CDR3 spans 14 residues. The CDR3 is CASSGTGYNSPLHF. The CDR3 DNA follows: TGTGCCAGCAGCGGGACTGGGTATAATTCACCCCTCCACTTT.

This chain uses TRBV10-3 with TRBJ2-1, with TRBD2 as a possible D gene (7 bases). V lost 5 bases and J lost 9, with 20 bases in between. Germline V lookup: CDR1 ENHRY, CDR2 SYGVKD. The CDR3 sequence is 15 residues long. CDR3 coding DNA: TGTGCCATCAGTTTGGGCGGGGGCCTGGGGGGTGAGCAGTTCTTC. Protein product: CAISLGGGLGGEQFF.

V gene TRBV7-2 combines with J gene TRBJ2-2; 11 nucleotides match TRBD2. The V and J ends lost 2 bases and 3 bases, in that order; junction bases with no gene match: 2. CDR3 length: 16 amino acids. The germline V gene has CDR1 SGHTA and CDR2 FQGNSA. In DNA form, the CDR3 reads TGTGCCAGCAGCTTACTAGCGGGAGGAGACACCGGGGAGCTGTTTTTT. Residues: CASSLLAGGDTGELFF.

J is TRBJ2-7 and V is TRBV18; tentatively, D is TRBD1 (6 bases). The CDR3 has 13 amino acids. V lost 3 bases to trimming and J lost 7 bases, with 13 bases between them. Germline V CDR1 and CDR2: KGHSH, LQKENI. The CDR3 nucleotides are TGTGCCAGCTCACCGGACAGCAGTCGAGAGCAGTACTTC. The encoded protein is CASSPDSSREQYF.

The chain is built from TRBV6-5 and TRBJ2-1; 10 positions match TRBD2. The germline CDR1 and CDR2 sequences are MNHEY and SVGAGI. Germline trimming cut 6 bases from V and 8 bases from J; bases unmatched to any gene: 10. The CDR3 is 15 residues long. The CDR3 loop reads CASSLLAGALDEQFF. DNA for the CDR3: TGTGCCAGCAGCCTCCTAGCGGGAGCTCTCGATGAGCAGTTCTTC.

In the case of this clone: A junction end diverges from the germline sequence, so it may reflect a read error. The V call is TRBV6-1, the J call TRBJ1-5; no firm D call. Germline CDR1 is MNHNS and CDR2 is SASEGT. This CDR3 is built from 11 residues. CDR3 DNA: TGTGCCAGCAGGGAAGCTCAGCCCCAGCATTTT. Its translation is CASREAQPQHF.

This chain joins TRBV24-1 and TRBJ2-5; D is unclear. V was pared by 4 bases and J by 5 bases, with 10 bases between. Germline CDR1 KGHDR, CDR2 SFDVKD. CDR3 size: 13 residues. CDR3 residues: CATSEVDGETQYF. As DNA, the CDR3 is TGTGCCACCAGTGAAGTCGACGGGGAGACCCAGTACTTC.

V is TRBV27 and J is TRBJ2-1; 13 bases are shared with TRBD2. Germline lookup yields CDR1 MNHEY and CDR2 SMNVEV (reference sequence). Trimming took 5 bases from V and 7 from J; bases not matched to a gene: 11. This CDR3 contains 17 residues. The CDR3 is CASSRRLAGGPTNEQFF. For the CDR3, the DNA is TGTGCCAGCAGTCGAAGACTAGCGGGAGGACCTACAAATGAGCAGTTCTTC.

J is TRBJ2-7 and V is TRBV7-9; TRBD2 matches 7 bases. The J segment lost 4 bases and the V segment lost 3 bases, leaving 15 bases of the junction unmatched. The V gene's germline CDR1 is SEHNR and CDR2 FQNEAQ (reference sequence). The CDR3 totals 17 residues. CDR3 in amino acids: CASSFLSLPSGTYEQYF. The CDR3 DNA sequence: TGTGCCAGCAGCTTTTTGTCGTTGCCAAGCGGGACGTACGAGCAGTACTTC. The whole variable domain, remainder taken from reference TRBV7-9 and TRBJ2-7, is DTGVSQNPRHKITKRGQNVTFRCDPISEHNRLYWYRQTLGQGPEFLTYFQNEAQLEKSRLLSDRFSAERPKGSFSTLEIQRTEQGDSAMYLCASSFLSLPSGTYEQYFGPGTRLTVT.

The CDR3: CASSPPGREYTGELFF. The CDR3 bases are TGCGCCAGCAGCCCCCCCGGGCGGGAGTACACCGGGGAGCTGTTTTTT. J is TRBJ2-2 and V is TRBV5-1; 7 bases are a match to TRBD2. From germline, CDR1 is SGHRS and CDR2 YFSETQ. The V segment lost 4 bases and the J segment 3 bases; nucleotides outside the gene matches: 9. The CDR3 is 16 residues long. The whole variable domain, remainder taken from reference TRBV5-1 and TRBJ2-2, is KAGVTQTPRYLIKTRGQQVTLSCSPISGHRSVSWYQQTPGQGLQFLFEYFSETQRNKGNFPGRFSGRQFSNSRSEMNVSTLELGDSALYLCASSPPGREYTGELFFGEGSRLTVL.

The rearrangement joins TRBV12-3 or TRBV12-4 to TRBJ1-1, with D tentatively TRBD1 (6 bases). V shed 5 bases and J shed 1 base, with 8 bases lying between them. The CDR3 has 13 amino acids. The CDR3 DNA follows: TGTGCCAGCAGTGAACAGGGGAACACTGAAGCTTTCTTT. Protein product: CASSEQGNTEAFF.

The DNA of the CDR3 is TGCGCCAGCAGTCAATCGGGATTGACAGGGCCCCAGGCCGGGGAGCTGTTTTTT. It specifies CASSQSGLTGPQAGELFF. This chain uses TRBV23-1 with TRBJ2-2; 7 positions agree with TRBD1. TRBV23-1 is flagged as an ORF with uncertain function. The CDR3 totals 18 residues. The V and J ends lost 0 bases and 6 bases, in that order; junction bases with no gene match: 13.

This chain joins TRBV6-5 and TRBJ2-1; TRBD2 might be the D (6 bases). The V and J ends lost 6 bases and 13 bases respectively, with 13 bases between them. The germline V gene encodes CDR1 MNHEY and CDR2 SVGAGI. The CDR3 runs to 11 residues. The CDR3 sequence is CASRSAGRQFF. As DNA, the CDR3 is TGTGCCAGCAGATCGGCGGGGCGTCAGTTCTTC.

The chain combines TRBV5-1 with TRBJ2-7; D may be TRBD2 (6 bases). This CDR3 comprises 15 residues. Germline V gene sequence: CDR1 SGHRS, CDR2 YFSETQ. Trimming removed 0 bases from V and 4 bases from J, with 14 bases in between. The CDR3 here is CASSLESGVLYEQYF. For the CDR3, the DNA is TGCGCCAGCAGCTTGGAATCGGGGGTACTGTACGAGCAGTACTTC.

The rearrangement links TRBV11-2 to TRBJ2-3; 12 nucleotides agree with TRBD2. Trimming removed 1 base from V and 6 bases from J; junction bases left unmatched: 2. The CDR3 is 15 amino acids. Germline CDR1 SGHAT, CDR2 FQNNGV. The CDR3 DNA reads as TGTGCCAGCAGCTTAGGACTAGCGGGAGATGATACGCAGTATTTT. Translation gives CASSLGLAGDDTQYF.

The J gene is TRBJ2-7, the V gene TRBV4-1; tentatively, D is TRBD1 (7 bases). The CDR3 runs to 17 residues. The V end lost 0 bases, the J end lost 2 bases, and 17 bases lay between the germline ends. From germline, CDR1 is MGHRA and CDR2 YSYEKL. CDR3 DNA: TGCGCCAGCAGCCAAGATCGGGGGCCAGGGGGAACCTACGAGCAGTACTTC. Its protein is CASSQDRGPGGTYEQYF.

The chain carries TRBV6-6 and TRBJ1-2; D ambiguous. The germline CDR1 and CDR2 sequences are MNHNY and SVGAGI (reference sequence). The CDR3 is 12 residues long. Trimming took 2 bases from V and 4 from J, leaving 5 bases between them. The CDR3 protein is CASSYRIYGYTF. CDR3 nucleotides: TGTGCCAGCAGTTACAGAATCTATGGCTACACCTTC.